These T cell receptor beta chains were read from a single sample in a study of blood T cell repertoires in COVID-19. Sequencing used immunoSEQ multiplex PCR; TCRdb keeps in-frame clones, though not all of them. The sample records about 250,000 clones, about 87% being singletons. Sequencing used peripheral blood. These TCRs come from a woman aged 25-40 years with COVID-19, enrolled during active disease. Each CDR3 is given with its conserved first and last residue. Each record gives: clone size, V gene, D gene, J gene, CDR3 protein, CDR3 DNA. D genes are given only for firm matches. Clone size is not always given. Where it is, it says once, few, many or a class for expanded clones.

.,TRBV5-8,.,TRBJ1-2,CASSARTVYGYTF,TGTGCCAGCAGCGCCAGGACTGTATATGGCTACACCTTC
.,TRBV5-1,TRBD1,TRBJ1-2,CASSLTGDAYGYTF,TGCGCCAGCAGCTTGACAGGGGACGCCTATGGCTACACCTTC
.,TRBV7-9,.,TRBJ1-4,CASSRPPGDEKLFF,TGTGCCAGCAGCCGGCCCCCAGGTGATGAAAAACTGTTTTTT
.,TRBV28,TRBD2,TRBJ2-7,CASSLTSGEYEQYF,TGTGCCAGCAGTTTGACTAGCGGGGAGTACGAGCAGTACTTC
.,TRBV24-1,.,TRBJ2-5,CATSDGSAGLRRETQYF,TGTGCCACCAGTGATGGAAGCGCGGGCCTCCGGCGGGAGACCCAGTACTTC
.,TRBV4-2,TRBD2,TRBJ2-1,CASSPSGGDNEQFF,TGTGCCAGCAGCCCTAGCGGGGGGGACAATGAGCAGTTCTTC
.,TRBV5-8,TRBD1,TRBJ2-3,CASKQGGSPDNTQYF,TGTGCCAGCAAACAGGGGGGCTCCCCCGATAATACGCAGTATTTT
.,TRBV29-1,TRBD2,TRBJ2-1,CSVGAASGISEQFF,TGCAGCGTCGGAGCGGCTAGCGGGATTAGTGAGCAGTTCTTC
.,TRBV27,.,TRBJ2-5,CASRSQGTETQYF,TGTGCCAGCAGATCCCAGGGGACAGAGACCCAGTACTTC
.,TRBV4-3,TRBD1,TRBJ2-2,CASSQNTGANTGELFF,TGCGCCAGCAGCCAAAATACAGGGGCTAACACCGGGGAGCTGTTTTTT
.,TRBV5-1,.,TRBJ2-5,CASSLGGGLQETQYF,TGCGCCAGCAGCTTGGGGGGCGGCCTACAAGAGACCCAGTACTTC
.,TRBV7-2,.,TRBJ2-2,CASSLGGSFFTGELFF,TGTGCCAGCAGCTTAGGGGGCAGTTTTTTCACCGGGGAGCTGTTTTTT
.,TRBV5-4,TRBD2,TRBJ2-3,CASSWGLAGGGSTDTQYF,TGTGCCAGCAGCTGGGGACTAGCGGGAGGGGGGAGCACAGATACGCAGTATTTT
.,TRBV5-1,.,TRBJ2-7,CASGDSITYEQYF,TGCGCCAGCGGAGACAGTATAACCTACGAGCAGTACTTC
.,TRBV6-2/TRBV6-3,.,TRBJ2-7,CASSSFRGYYEQYF,TGTGCCAGCAGTTCCTTTAGAGGATACTACGAGCAGTACTTC
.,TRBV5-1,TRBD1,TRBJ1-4,CASSLRGTGAATNEKLFF,TGCGCCAGCAGCTTGAGGGGGACAGGGGCTGCAACTAATGAAAAACTGTTTTTT
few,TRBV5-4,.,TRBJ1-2,CASSPSPGLYGYTF,TGTGCCAGCAGCCCTTCGCCAGGGCTCTATGGCTACACCTTC
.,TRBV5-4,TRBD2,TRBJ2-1,CASSNPLAGGPSYNEQFF,TGTGCCAGCAGCAACCCCCTAGCGGGAGGGCCGTCCTACAATGAGCAGTTCTTC
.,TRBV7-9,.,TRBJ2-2,CASSSLGIDLFF,TGTGCCAGCAGCTCCCTAGGCATAGACCTGTTTTTT
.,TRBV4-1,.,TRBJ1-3,CASSQDPQPPGNTIYF,TGCGCCAGCAGCCAAGACCCACAGCCTCCTGGAAACACCATATATTTT
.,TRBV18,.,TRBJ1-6,CASSPPSSYNSPLHF,TGTGCCAGCTCACCACCGAGCTCCTATAATTCACCCCTCCACTTT
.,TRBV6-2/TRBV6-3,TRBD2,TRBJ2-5,CASSGLERHGTQYF,TGTGCCAGCAGCGGACTAGAGCGCCATGGGACCCAGTACTTC
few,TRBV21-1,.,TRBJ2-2,CASSKGSTGELFF,TGTGCCAGCAGCAAAGGGAGCACCGGGGAGCTGTTTTTT